These T cell receptor beta chains were read from a single sample in a study of post-analysis software for immune sequencing data. From the PCR reads, TCRdb called clonotypes with MiXCR, one entry per CDR3 protein. The data hold 750,000 to 900,000 distinct CDR3 sequences, with around 45% observed a single time. The sample taken for sequencing was blood. The receptors were sampled from a girl aged 10 to 17 with multiple sclerosis. The CDR3 runs from the conserved cysteine through the conserved F or W. A D gene is named only where the DNA matches it firmly. Clone size, where shown, is once, few, many, or a class for clones that have expanded.

>few|TRBV20-1|-|TRBJ2-7
CSAHNYDGNEQYF
TGCAGTGCTCACAACTATGACGGGAACGAGCAGTACTTC
>-|TRBV4-3|-|TRBJ2-1
CASSQDSSLVSYNEQFF
TGCGCCAGCAGCCAAGATAGTTCACTAGTGTCCTACAATGAGCAGTTCTTC
>-|TRBV20-1|-|TRBJ2-3
CSAGALSSTDTQYF
TGCAGTGCTGGCGCGTTATCTAGCACAGATACGCAGTATTTT
>-|TRBV5-1|TRBD2|TRBJ2-3
CASSLIAGLADTQYF
TGCGCCAGCAGCTTAATAGCGGGATTAGCAGATACGCAGTATTTT
>-|TRBV18|-|TRBJ1-2
CASSPGRKGYTF
TGTGCCAGCTCACCAGGGAGGAAAGGCTACACCTTC
>few|TRBV6-6|TRBD2|TRBJ2-3
CASSSQGTSSTDTQYF
TGTGCCAGCAGTTCTCAAGGGACTAGCTCAACAGATACGCAGTATTTT
>-|TRBV28|-|TRBJ1-2
CASSPPGLSNYGYTF
TGTGCCAGCAGTCCACCGGGACTATCTAACTATGGCTACACCTTC
>few|TRBV27|-|TRBJ1-1
CASSDPGRGNTEAFF
TGTGCCAGCAGTGACCCGGGACGGGGGAACACTGAAGCTTTCTTT
>-|TRBV28|TRBD1|TRBJ2-3
CASSPDRGRQDTQYF
TGTGCCAGCAGCCCGGACAGGGGGCGGCAAGATACGCAGTATTTT
>-|TRBV27|-|TRBJ1-1
CASSFRAGNTEAFF
TGTGCCAGCAGTTTTAGGGCAGGCAACACTGAAGCTTTCTTT
>-|TRBV6-1|TRBD1|TRBJ2-5
CASSGRTGEFQETQYF
TGTGCCAGCAGTGGCCGGACAGGGGAGTTCCAAGAGACCCAGTACTTC
>-|TRBV6-6|-|TRBJ2-1
CATSEGPNEQFF
TGTGCCACCTCAGAGGGTCCCAATGAGCAGTTCTTC
>once|TRBV6-6|-|TRBJ1-6
CASSYAEPYNSPLHF
TGTGCCAGCAGTTACGCGGAGCCTTATAATTCACCCCTCCACTTT
>-|TRBV3-1|-|TRBJ2-7
CASSQDSDAYEQYF
TGTGCCAGCAGCCAAGATTCAGACGCCTACGAGCAGTACTTC
>few|TRBV7-6|-|TRBJ2-1
CASSRPGGGGAPSENPYNEQFF
TGTGCCAGCAGCCGACCTGGTGGAGGGGGCGCGCCTTCGGAAAACCCCTACAATGAGCAGTTCTTC
>few|TRBV29-1|-|TRBJ2-7
CSVAIGYEQYF
TGCAGCGTTGCCATCGGGTACGAGCAGTACTTC
>-|TRBV5-1|-|TRBJ1-1
CASSLLSWNTEAFF
TGCGCCAGCAGCCTCCTTTCGTGGAACACTGAAGCTTTCTTT
>-|TRBV11-3|TRBD2|TRBJ2-1
CASSPGGLEQFF
TGTGCCAGCAGCCCGGGAGGCCTTGAGCAGTTCTTC
>-|TRBV24-1|-|TRBJ2-2
CATSDLRGTGELFF
TGTGCCACCAGTGATTTGAGGGGGACCGGGGAGCTGTTTTTT
>-|TRBV4-2|-|TRBJ2-3
CASSQAGGKHLDTQYF
TGTGCCAGCAGCCAAGCCGGCGGGAAGCACTTAGATACGCAGTATTTT
>-|TRBV7-3|TRBD2|TRBJ2-1
CASSLMPSGTYNEQFF
TGTGCCAGCAGCTTAATGCCTAGCGGGACGTACAATGAGCAGTTCTTC
>-|TRBV7-2|TRBD2|TRBJ2-7
CASSGGSGIAYEQYF
TGTGCCAGCAGTGGAGGTAGCGGGATAGCCTACGAGCAGTACTTC
>few|TRBV6-1|TRBD1|TRBJ2-4
CASSAPPGQGNIQYF
TGTGCCAGCAGTGCGCCACCGGGACAGGGAAACATTCAGTACTTC